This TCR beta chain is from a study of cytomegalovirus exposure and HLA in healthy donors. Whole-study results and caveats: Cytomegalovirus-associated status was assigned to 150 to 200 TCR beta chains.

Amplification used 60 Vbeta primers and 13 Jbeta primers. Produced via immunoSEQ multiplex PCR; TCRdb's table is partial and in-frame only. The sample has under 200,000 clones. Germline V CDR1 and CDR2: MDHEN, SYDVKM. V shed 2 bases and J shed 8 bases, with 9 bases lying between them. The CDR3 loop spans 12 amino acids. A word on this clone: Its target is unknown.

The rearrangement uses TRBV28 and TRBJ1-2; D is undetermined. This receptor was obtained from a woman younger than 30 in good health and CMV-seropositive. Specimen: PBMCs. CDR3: CASSLRERGYTF. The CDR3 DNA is TGTGCCAGCAGTTTAAGGGAGAGGGGCTACACCTTC.